This T cell receptor (beta chain) was identified during a study of cytomegalovirus exposure and HLA in healthy donors. The donors were part of the roughly 120-subject validation cohort, which stood apart from the roughly 670-subject first cohort. Here immunoSEQ multiplex PCR was the method, and the copy in TCRdb shows in-frame clones only, minus some. The data show hundreds of thousands of clones, around 86% seen once. Details on this clone: The target antigen is unknown.

Study-wide results and limits: Reported results showed that the classifier diagnosed cytomegalovirus status with high specificity and sensitivity. Cytomegalovirus-associated status was assigned to some 160 TCR beta chains. Three of the chains that were CMV-associated were confirmed in vitro to be specific for CMV antigens.

The CDR3 is 10 amino acids. From germline, CDR1 is SQVTM and CDR2 ANQGSEA. Between the trimmed V and J ends, which lost 4 bases and 5 bases, there was a span of 3 bases. The sequencing input was PBMCs. This receptor was identified in a woman aged 18-29 years in good health and CMV-seronegative. The rearrangement links TRBV29-1 to TRBJ1-5; D ambiguous. The CDR3: CSVVYQPQHF. CDR3 sequence (DNA): TGCAGCGTTGTATATCAGCCCCAGCATTTT.